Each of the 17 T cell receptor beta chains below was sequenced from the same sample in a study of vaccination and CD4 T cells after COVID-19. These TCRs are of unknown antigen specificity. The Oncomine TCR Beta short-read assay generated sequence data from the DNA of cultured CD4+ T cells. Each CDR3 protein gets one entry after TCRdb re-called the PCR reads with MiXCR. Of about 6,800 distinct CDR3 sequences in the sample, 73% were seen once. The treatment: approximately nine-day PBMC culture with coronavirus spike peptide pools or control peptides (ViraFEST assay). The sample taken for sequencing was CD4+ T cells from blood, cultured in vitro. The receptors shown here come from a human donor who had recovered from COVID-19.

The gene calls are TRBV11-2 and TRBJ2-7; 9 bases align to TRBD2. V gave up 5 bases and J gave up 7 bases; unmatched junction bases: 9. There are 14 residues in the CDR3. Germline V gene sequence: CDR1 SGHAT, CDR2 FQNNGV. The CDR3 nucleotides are TGTGCCAGCAGCAAGGGACTAGCCGGGGGGGAGCAGTACTTC. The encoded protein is CASSKGLAGGEQYF. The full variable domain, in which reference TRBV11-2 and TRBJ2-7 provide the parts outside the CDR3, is EAGVAQSPRYKIIEKRQSVAFWCNPISGHATLYWYQQILGQGPKLLIQFQNNGVVDDSQLPKDRFSAERLKGVDSTLKIQPAKLEDSAVYLCASSKGLAGGEQYFGPGTRLTVT.

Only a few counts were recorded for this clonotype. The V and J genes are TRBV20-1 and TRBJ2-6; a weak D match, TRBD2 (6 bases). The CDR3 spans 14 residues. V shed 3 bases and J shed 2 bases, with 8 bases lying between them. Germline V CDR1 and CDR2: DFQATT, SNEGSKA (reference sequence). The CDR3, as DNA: TGCAGTGCTAGGGGGGGAACTGGGGCCAACGTCCTGACTTTC. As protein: CSARGGTGANVLTF.

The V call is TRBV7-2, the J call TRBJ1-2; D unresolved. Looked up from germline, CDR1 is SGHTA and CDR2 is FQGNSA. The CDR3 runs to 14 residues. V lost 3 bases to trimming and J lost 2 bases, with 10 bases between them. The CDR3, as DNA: TGTGCCAGCAGCTTCCAGGTCGGAAACTATGGCTACACCTTC. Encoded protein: CASSFQVGNYGYTF. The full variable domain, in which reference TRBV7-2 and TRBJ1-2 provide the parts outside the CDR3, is GAGVSQSPSNKVTEKGKDVELRCDPISGHTALYWYRQSLGQGLEFLIYFQGNSAPDKSGLPSDRFSAERTGGSVSTLTIQRTQQEDSAVYLCASSFQVGNYGYTFGSGTRLTVV.

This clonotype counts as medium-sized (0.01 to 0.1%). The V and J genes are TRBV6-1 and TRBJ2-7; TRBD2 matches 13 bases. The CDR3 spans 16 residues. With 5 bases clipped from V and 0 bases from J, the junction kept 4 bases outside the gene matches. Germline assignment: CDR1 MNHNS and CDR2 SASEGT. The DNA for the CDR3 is TGTGCCAGCAGTATGACTAGCGGGAGGAGCTCCTACGAGCAGTACTTC. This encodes CASSMTSGRSSYEQYF.

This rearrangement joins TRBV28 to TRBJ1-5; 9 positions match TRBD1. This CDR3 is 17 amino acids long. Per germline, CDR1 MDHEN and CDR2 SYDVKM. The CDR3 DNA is TGTGCTTCTACTCTGGGACAGGGACGGTTGGGGGATCAGCCCCAGCATTTT. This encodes CASTLGQGRLGDQPQHF.

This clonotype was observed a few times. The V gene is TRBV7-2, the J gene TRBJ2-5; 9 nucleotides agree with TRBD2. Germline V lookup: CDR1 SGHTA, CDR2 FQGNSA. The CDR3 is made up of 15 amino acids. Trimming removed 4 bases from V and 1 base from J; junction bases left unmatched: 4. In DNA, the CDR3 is TGTGCCAGCAGCTCCCCGGGACTAGCCCAAGAGACCCAGTACTTC. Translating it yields CASSSPGLAQETQYF.

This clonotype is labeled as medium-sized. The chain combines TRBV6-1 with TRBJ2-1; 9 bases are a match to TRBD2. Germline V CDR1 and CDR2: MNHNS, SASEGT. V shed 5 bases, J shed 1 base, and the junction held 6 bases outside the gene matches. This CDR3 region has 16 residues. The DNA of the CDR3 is TGTGCCAGCAGTATTAGCGGGAGCTTGTCCTACAATGAGCAGTTCTTC. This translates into CASSISGSLSYNEQFF.

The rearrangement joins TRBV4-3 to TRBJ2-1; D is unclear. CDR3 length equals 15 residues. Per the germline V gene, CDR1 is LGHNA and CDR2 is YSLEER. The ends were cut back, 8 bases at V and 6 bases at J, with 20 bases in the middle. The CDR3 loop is CASSVRQGNSNEQFF. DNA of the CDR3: TGCGCCAGCTCCGTCAGGCAAGGGAACTCCAATGAGCAGTTCTTC.

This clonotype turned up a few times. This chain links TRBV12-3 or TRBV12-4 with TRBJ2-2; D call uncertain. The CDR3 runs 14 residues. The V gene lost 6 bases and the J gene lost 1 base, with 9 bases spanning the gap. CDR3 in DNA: TGTGCCAGCAGCCGTTTTTGGAACACCGGGGAGCTGTTTTTT. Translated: CASSRFWNTGELFF.

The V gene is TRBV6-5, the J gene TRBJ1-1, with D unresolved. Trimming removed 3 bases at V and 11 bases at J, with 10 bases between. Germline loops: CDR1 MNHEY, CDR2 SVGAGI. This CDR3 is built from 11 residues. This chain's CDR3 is CASSYGIVAFF. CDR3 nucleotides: TGTGCCAGCAGTTATGGTATAGTTGCTTTCTTT.

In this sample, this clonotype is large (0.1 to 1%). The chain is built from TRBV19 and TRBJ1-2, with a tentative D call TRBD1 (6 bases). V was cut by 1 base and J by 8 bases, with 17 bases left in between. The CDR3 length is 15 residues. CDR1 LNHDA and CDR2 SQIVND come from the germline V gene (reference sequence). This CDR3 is CASSIGIDRPYGYTF. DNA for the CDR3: TGTGCCAGTAGTATAGGAATCGACAGGCCTTACGGCTACACCTTC.

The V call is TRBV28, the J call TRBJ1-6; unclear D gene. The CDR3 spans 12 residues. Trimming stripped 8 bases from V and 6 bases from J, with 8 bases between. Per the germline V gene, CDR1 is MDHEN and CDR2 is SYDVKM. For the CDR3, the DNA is TGTGCCAGCGGAGTGGGTAATTCACCCCTCCACTTT. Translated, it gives CASGVGNSPLHF.

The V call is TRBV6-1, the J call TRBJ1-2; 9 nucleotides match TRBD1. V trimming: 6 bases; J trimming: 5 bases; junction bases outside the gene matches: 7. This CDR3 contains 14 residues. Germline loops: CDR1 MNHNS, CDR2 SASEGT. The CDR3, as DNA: TGTGCCAGCAGCTCCCCGACAGGGGGGTATGGCTACACCTTC. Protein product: CASSSPTGGYGYTF.

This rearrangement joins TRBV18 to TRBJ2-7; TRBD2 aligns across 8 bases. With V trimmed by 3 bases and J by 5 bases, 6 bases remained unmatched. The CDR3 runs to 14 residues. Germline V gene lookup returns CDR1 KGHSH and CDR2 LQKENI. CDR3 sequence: CASSPGLGSHEQYF. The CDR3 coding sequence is TGTGCCAGCTCACCGGGACTAGGGAGCCACGAGCAGTACTTC.

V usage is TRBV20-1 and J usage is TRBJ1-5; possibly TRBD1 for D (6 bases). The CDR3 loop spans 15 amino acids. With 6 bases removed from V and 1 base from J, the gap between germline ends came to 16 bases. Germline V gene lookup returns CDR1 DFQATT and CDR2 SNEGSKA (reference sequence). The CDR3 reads CSAPPGTNSNQPQHF. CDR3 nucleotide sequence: TGCAGTGCACCCCCCGGGACAAACAGCAATCAGCCCCAGCATTTT.

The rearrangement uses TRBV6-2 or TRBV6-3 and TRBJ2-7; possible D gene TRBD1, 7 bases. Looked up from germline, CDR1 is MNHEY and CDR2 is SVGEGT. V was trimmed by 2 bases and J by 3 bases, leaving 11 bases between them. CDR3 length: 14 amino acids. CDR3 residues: CASSYARGDYEQYF. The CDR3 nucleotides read TGTGCCAGCAGTTACGCCAGGGGGGACTACGAGCAGTACTTC.

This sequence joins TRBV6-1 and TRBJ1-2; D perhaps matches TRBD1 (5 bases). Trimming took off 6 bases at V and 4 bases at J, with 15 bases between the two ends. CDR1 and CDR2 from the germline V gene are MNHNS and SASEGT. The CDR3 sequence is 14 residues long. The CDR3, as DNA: TGTGCCAGCAGGGATGGGACGGGACTCTATGGCTACACCTTC. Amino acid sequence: CASRDGTGLYGYTF.